A single sample gave rise to the 4 T cell receptor beta chains below, sequenced in a study of T cell responses to AZD1222 COVID-19 vaccine. Produced via immunoSEQ multiplex PCR; TCRdb's table is partial and in-frame only. The sample carries 100,000 to 120,000 clones, 94% recorded once. Here the sequenced sample was peripheral blood, taken 28 days after the second AZD1222 dose. The receptors were sampled from an adult who received the AZD1222 COVID-19 vaccine.

This clone was recorded only once. The rearrangement uses TRBV6-1 and TRBJ2-7, with D possibly being TRBD1 (6 bases). CDR3 length: 15 residues. Germline-derived CDR1 and CDR2 are MNHNS and SASEGT. V lost 3 bases, J lost 0 bases, and 12 bases lay in between. This CDR3 reads CASSDWTENSYEQYF. CDR3 coding DNA: TGTGCCAGCAGTGATTGGACAGAAAACTCCTACGAGCAGTACTTC.

This chain uses TRBV7-9 with TRBJ2-1, with D uncertain. Germline V gene data show CDR1 as SEHNR and CDR2 as FQNEAQ (reference sequence). Deletions cut 2 bases from V and 8 bases from J, with 10 bases between. This CDR3 is built from 13 residues. In nucleotides, the CDR3 is TGTGCCAGCAGCTTACTTACTCAGCATGAGCAGTTCTTC. Translation: CASSLLTQHEQFF.

The chain employs TRBV3-1 (or the pseudogene TRBV3-2) and TRBJ2-5; D perhaps matches TRBD1 (6 bases). Looked up from germline, CDR1 is LGHDT and CDR2 is YNNKEL (reference sequence). The CDR3 loop spans 15 amino acids. V shed 3 bases and J shed 4 bases, with 15 bases lying between them. CDR3 bases: TGTGCCAGCAGCCAGGTACAGGGCGGCGGAGAGACCCAGTACTTC. Translated, it gives CASSQVQGGGETQYF.

The chain links TRBV15 to TRBJ1-5; D not certain. Germline-derived CDR1 and CDR2 are LNHNV and YYDKDF (reference sequence). This CDR3 has 13 residues. V shed 5 bases and J shed 3 bases, with 8 bases lying between them. In DNA form, the CDR3 reads TGTGCCACCAGCTACAGCGACAATCAGCCCCAGCATTTT. This sequence encodes CATSYSDNQPQHF.